This passage covers 8 T cell receptor beta chains from one sample sequenced in a study of CD8 T cells in ankylosing spondylitis. Overall study results and limits: There was a TCR beta motif, made of fewer than 10 highly homologous variants, that appeared characteristic of ankylosing spondylitis blood.

For these TCRs, the target antigens are not known. TCRdb re-analysed the 5' RACE reads in MiXCR, keeping a single row per CDR3 protein. This sample has about 220,000 distinct CDR3 sequences, with approximately 7.3% found just once. The sequenced material came from blood, either unsorted or a sorted T cell fraction (not recorded which). These TCRs come from a male donor with ankylosing spondylitis.

This clonotype has a count of ten or more. This chain joins TRBV15 and TRBJ2-5, with TRBD1 matching 7 bases. V gave up 0 bases and J gave up 1 base; unmatched junction bases: 2. Germline V gene lookup returns CDR1 LNHNV and CDR2 YYDKDF (reference sequence). This CDR3 comprises 15 residues. This chain's CDR3 is CATSREGTVQETQYF. CDR3 DNA sequence: TGTGCCACCAGCAGAGAGGGGACAGTCCAAGAGACCCAGTACTTC.

Ten or more counts support this clonotype. V is TRBV7-8 and J is TRBJ1-1, with D possibly matching TRBD1 (5 bases). V dropped 5 bases and J dropped 11 bases, with 21 bases sitting between them. CDR3 length equals 14 residues. The germline gives CDR1 SGHVS, CDR2 FQNEAQ. CDR3 amino acids: CASSLPRGGGNAFF. The CDR3 DNA follows: TGTGCCAGCAGCCTCCCCAGAGGTGGGGGGAACGCTTTCTTT.

The chain uses TRBV4-1 and TRBJ2-1, with D perhaps matching TRBD2 (5 bases). The CDR3 spans 15 residues. Germline V CDR1 and CDR2: MGHRA, YSYEKL. The germline V and J ends were trimmed by 5 bases and 6 bases, with 17 bases remaining between them. CDR3 coding DNA: TGCGCCAGCAGCAGAAGCGGCTGCTGCTGCAATGAGCAGTTCTTC. This codes for CASSRSGCCCNEQFF.

This clonotype was recorded at least ten times. The CDR3 DNA reads as TGTGCCAGCAGATTGACAGGGGGCTCCTACAATGAGCAGTTCTTC. Amino acid sequence: CASRLTGGSYNEQFF. The gene calls are TRBV28 and TRBJ2-1; 9 positions match TRBD1. Germline V CDR1 and CDR2: MDHEN, SYDVKM. CDR3 length: 15 amino acids. The V segment lost 6 bases and the J segment 0 bases; nucleotides outside the gene matches: 3.

This clonotype occurred many times. CDR3 nucleotides: TGCAGCGTTGAAGATTTAGGACAGGGGGCGAGGTACGAGCAGTACTTC. Amino acids: CSVEDLGQGARYEQYF. V is TRBV29-1 and J is TRBJ2-7, with 11 bases identical to TRBD1. V trimming: 0 bases; J trimming: 4 bases; junction bases outside the gene matches: 8. This CDR3 has 16 amino acids. The germline gives CDR1 SQVTM, CDR2 ANQGSEA.

This clonotype was detected many times. The chain carries TRBV20-1 and TRBJ1-1; TRBD1 might be the D (5 bases). CDR1 DFQATT and CDR2 SNEGSKA come from the germline V gene (reference sequence). The germline V and J ends were trimmed by 1 base and 3 bases, with 12 bases remaining between them. CDR3 length equals 14 residues. The CDR3 DNA sequence: TGCAGTGCTAGAGCGGGACTCCTGGACACTGAAGCTTTCTTT. Translated: CSARAGLLDTEAFF.

This chain connects TRBV11-2 to TRBJ1-5; 8 nucleotides line up with TRBD1. Gene TRBJ2-3 matches the end of the DNA better, so the J call may be wrong. Germline V CDR1 and CDR2: SGHAT, FQNNGV. The CDR3 is 15 amino acids. The CDR3 DNA reads TGTGCCAGCAGCCCGAGAGGACAGGGCCCATGGGCCCAGTATTTT. It yields the protein CASSPRGQGPWAQYF.

This clonotype was observed many times. The J gene is TRBJ1-5, the V gene TRBV28; a weak D match, TRBD1 (5 bases). The V end lost 5 bases, the J end lost 8 bases, and 16 bases lay between the germline ends. The CDR3 loop spans 14 amino acids. Germline V gene data show CDR1 as MDHEN and CDR2 as SYDVKM. CDR3 amino acids: CASSLLLGGKPQHF. The DNA of the CDR3 is TGTGCCAGCAGTCTACTGCTCGGGGGTAAGCCCCAGCATTTT.